The next 22 T cell receptor beta chains were all read from a single sample in a study of blood T cells in healthy people across ages. Combining a sample-barcoded 5' primer with a J-beta primer mix, a second PCR ran for roughly 6 to 12 cycles. TCRdb itself ran the 5' RACE reads through MiXCR, one entry per CDR3 protein. The sample holds around 800,000 distinct CDR3 sequences, 40% to 50% seen once. Input material: blood. Source of these receptors: a man aged 60 to 69 in good health.

The chain joins TRBV12-3 or TRBV12-4 to TRBJ1-1, with no clear D. The V end was cut by 3 bases, the J end by 1 base, with 12 bases between. CDR3 length equals 15 residues. The CDR3 here is CASSLIGMGNTEAFF. As DNA, the CDR3 is TGTGCCAGCAGTTTGATCGGAATGGGGAACACTGAAGCTTTCTTT.

J is TRBJ2-1 and V is TRBV7-6; tentatively, D is TRBD2 (7 bases). V was cut by 5 bases and J by 6 bases, with 17 bases left in between. Germline CDR1 and CDR2: SGHVS and FNYEAQ. This CDR3 has 15 amino acids. The CDR3 is CASSKPRGAVNEQFF. In DNA, the CDR3 is TGTGCCAGCAGCAAGCCCCGGGGGGCCGTCAATGAGCAGTTCTTC. The whole variable domain, filled in from reference TRBV7-6 and TRBJ2-1, reads GAGVSQSPRYKVTKRGQDVALRCDPISGHVSLYWYRQALGQGPEFLTYFNYEAQQDKSGLPNDRFSAERPEGSISTLTIQRTEQRDSAMYRCASSKPRGAVNEQFFGPGTRLTVL.

The rearrangement joins TRBV4-3 to TRBJ2-3; tentatively, D is TRBD1 (6 bases). The CDR3 extends over 16 amino acids. The V gene's germline CDR1 is LGHNA and CDR2 YSLEER. Trimming removed 0 bases from V and 5 bases from J, with 15 bases in between. CDR3 protein: CASSQDGTPVGDTQYF. The CDR3 DNA follows: TGCGCCAGCAGCCAAGATGGGACACCGGTTGGAGATACGCAGTATTTT.

The chain is built from TRBV12-3 or TRBV12-4 and TRBJ2-1; D tentatively reads TRBD1 or TRBD2 (6 bases each). Trimming cost V 3 bases and J 7 bases, with 25 bases left between them. The CDR3 totals 18 residues. The CDR3 loop reads CASSLRMLDFGGRNEQFF. CDR3 nucleotides: TGTGCCAGCAGTTTGCGGATGTTGGATTTCGGGGGCCGGAATGAGCAGTTCTTC.

The V call is TRBV7-7, the J call TRBJ1-5; the D is unclear. Between the trimmed V and J ends, which lost 4 bases and 3 bases, there was a span of 7 bases. The germline V gene encodes CDR1 SSHAT and CDR2 FNYEAQ (reference sequence). The CDR3 contains 13 residues. For the CDR3, the DNA is TGTGCCAGCAGCTCGAATGTCAATCAGCCCCAGCATTTT. Its translation is CASSSNVNQPQHF. Using reference TRBV7-7 and TRBJ1-5 for the parts outside the CDR3, the full variable domain is GAGVSQSPRYKVTKRGQDVTLRCDPISSHATLYWYQQALGQGPEFLTYFNYEAQPDKSGLPSDRFSAERPEGSISTLTIQRTEQRDSAMYRCASSSNVNQPQHFGDGTRLSIL.

This chain joins TRBV12-3 or TRBV12-4 and TRBJ2-4; D uncertain. This CDR3 spans 15 amino acids. V lost 1 base, J lost 13 bases, and 20 bases lay in between. This CDR3 is CASSLVAGIYNEQYF. The CDR3 bases are TGTGCCAGCAGTTTAGTGGCAGGAATTTACAATGAGCAGTACTTC.

The chain is built from TRBV12-3 or TRBV12-4 and TRBJ2-5, with unresolved D. There are 16 residues in the CDR3. Trimming removed 3 bases at V and 2 bases at J, with 16 bases between. CDR3: CASSFFGQPLQETQYF. The CDR3, as DNA: TGTGCCAGCAGTTTTTTCGGGCAGCCTCTTCAAGAGACCCAGTACTTC.

The chain uses TRBV3-1 and TRBJ2-7; 8 bases are a match to TRBD1. Per the germline V gene, CDR1 is LGHDT and CDR2 is YNNKEL (reference sequence). The V and J ends lost 3 bases and 1 base, in that order; junction bases with no gene match: 5. The CDR3 loop spans 15 amino acids. CDR3: CASSQKGTGSYEQYF. The CDR3 DNA reads as TGTGCCAGCAGCCAGAAGGGGACAGGATCCTACGAGCAGTACTTC.

This clonotype appeared a few times. The chain couples TRBV13 to TRBJ1-2, with D hard to call. The V gene lost 1 base and the J gene lost 8 bases, with 5 bases spanning the gap. The CDR3 has 11 residues. Germline V CDR1 and CDR2: PRHDT, FYEKMQ (reference sequence). The CDR3 DNA reads as TGTGCCAGCAGCTTAGTTGAAGGCTACACCTTC. Translating gives CASSLVEGYTF.

The gene calls are TRBV9 and TRBJ1-6; no clear D gene. CDR3 length: 15 residues. The V and J ends lost 1 base and 10 bases respectively, with 15 bases between them. Germline CDR1 is SGDLS and CDR2 is YYNGEE. The CDR3 nucleotides are TGTGCCAGCAGCGTATCCCTACGTGGGGAGTCACCCCTCCACTTT. This translates into CASSVSLRGESPLHF.

A few counts support this clonotype. V is TRBV24-1 and J is TRBJ1-2, with a possible D match to TRBD1 (5 bases). V shed 1 base and J shed 5 bases, with 7 bases lying between them. Germline V gives CDR1 KGHDR, CDR2 SFDVKD. The CDR3 sequence is 13 residues long. The CDR3 loop reads CATSDFGGYGYTF. CDR3 DNA: TGTGCCACCAGTGATTTCGGGGGGTATGGCTACACCTTC.

With regard to this clonotype: A junction end diverges from the germline sequence, so it may reflect a read error. The chain carries TRBV27 and TRBJ2-7; TRBD1 matches at 8 bases. Germline lookup yields CDR1 MNHEY and CDR2 SMNVEV (reference sequence). CDR3 size: 14 residues. The CDR3 region is CAGSRRGQGYEQYF. DNA of the CDR3: TGTGCCGGCAGTCGCCGCGGACAGGGTTACGAGCAGTACTTC.

The V and J genes are TRBV7-9 and TRBJ2-7; 9 nucleotides match TRBD1. Germline CDR1 is SEHNR and CDR2 is FQNEAQ (reference sequence). The CDR3 sequence is 12 residues long. J gave up 12 bases and V 0 bases, and 3 bases lay outside the gene matches. Here the CDR3 reads CASSLAGQGLYF. CDR3 DNA sequence: TGTGCCAGCAGCTTAGCGGGACAGGGTCTGTACTTC.

The chain links TRBV5-8 to TRBJ2-5, with D possibly matching TRBD1 (6 bases). The J call is in doubt because the DNA end fits TRBJ2-7 better. Germline V gives CDR1 SGHTS, CDR2 YDEGEE. The CDR3 covers 14 residues. The chain's CDR3 is CASSLGQVADEQYF. CDR3 bases: TGTGCCAGCAGCTTGGGACAGGTGGCGGACGAGCAGTACTTC.

In its sample, this clonotype was seen a few times. This chain joins TRBV5-1 and TRBJ2-3, with 10 nucleotides matching TRBD2. The germline gives CDR1 SGHRS, CDR2 YFSETQ. The V and J ends lost 2 bases and 1 base, in that order; junction bases with no gene match: 19. This CDR3 is built from 21 residues. The CDR3 sequence is CASSFSGTSVHSRTRTDTQYF. The DNA for the CDR3 is TGCGCCAGCAGCTTCTCCGGGACTAGCGTCCATTCCCGTACTCGCACAGATACGCAGTATTTT.

This rearrangement joins TRBV18 to TRBJ2-5; D is unresolved. The J call may be incorrect, as the DNA end agrees better with TRBJ2-7. Germline V CDR1 and CDR2: KGHSH, LQKENI. CDR3 size: 13 residues. The CDR3 DNA sequence: TGTGCCAGCTCACCACCTAGTAACTACGAGCAGTACTTC. This gives the protein CASSPPSNYEQYF.

The gene calls are TRBV29-1 and TRBJ1-1; 8 nucleotides match TRBD1. CDR3 length equals 13 residues. Per the germline V gene, CDR1 is SQVTM and CDR2 is ANQGSEA. After removal of 6 bases from V and 4 bases from J, the junction contained 7 bases not matched to a gene. CDR3 DNA: TGCAGCGTGATCGGACAGGGTGGCACTGAAGCTTTCTTT. It encodes CSVIGQGGTEAFF.

The rearrangement uses TRBV6-6 and TRBJ2-1; 7 bases are a match to TRBD2. Germline V gene lookup returns CDR1 MNHNY and CDR2 SVGAGI (reference sequence). This CDR3 is 14 amino acids long. The V segment lost 7 bases and the J segment 3 bases; nucleotides outside the gene matches: 6. The CDR3 loop is CASKVAGLYNEQFF. In DNA, the CDR3 is TGTGCCAGCAAGGTAGCGGGCCTCTACAATGAGCAGTTCTTC.

This clonotype was observed a handful of times. The J gene is TRBJ2-7, the V gene TRBV25-1; D call uncertain. Germline V CDR1 and CDR2: MGHDK, SYGVNS. This CDR3 has 13 amino acids. The V end lost 1 base, the J end lost 6 bases, and 10 bases lay between the germline ends. DNA for the CDR3: TGTGCCAGCAGTGAATCATTTCCCTCCGAGCAGTACTTC. This sequence encodes CASSESFPSEQYF.

V and J are TRBV15 and TRBJ2-4, with 7 bases that match TRBD1. The CDR3 has 14 residues. The J segment lost 15 bases and the V segment lost 0 bases, leaving 11 bases of the junction unmatched. Germline lookup yields CDR1 LNHNV and CDR2 YYDKDF (reference sequence). The chain's CDR3 is CATSRDRGPEGRYF. CDR3 coding DNA: TGTGCCACCAGCAGAGATAGGGGGCCAGAGGGTCGGTACTTC.

This clonotype appeared a few times. This chain links TRBV20-1 with TRBJ2-1, with a tentative D call TRBD2 (6 bases). The CDR3 totals 15 residues. V gave up 4 bases and J gave up 0 bases, with 13 bases separating them. Germline V gene lookup returns CDR1 DFQATT and CDR2 SNEGSKA (reference sequence). In DNA form, the CDR3 reads TGCAGTGCTACCTATCTAGCGCGCTCCTACAATGAGCAGTTCTTC. It is translated as CSATYLARSYNEQFF.

The V gene is TRBV20-1, the J gene TRBJ2-1; D ambiguous. CDR1 and CDR2 (germline): DFQATT, SNEGSKA (reference sequence). This CDR3 is built from 16 residues. V lost 0 bases, J lost 6 bases, and 18 bases lay in between. CDR3 in DNA: TGCAGTGCTAGAGAGCTCGTGGCTGGCTCTGGCAATGAGCAGTTCTTC. Translated: CSARELVAGSGNEQFF.